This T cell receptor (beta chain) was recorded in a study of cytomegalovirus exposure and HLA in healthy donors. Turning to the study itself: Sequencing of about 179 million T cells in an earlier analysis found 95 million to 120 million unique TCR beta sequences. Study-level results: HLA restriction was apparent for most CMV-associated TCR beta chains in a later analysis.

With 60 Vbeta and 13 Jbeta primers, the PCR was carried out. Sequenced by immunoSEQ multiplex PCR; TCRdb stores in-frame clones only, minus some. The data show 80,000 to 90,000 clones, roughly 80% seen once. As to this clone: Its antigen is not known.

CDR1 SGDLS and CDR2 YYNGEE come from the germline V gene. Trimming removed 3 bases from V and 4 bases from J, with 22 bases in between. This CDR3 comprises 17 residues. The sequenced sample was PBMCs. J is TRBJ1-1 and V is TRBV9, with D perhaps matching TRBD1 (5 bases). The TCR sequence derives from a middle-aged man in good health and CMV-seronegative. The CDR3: CASSAPPWGGVVTEAFF. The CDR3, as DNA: TGTGCCAGCAGCGCCCCACCTTGGGGAGGGGTGGTCACTGAAGCTTTCTTT.